The clone carrying this T cell receptor beta chain was seen ten or more times. This entry belongs to a study of T cells in Graves' hyperthyroidism and ophthalmopathy. Amplified regions were TCR beta CDR3 sequences from RNA transcripts. HTBI primers drove first-round RT-PCR of the TCR CDR3. One entry per CDR3 protein results from TCRdb running MiXCR on the multiplex PCR reads. In the table there are approximately 590,000 distinct CDR3 sequences, just over 45% of which are singletons. Uncontrolled infection, other autoimmune disease, pregnancy and lactation each barred patients from inclusion. CDR1 and CDR2 from the germline V gene are SGDLS and YYNGEE. Trimming cost V 1 base and J 5 bases, with 7 bases left between them. CDR3 length equals 14 residues.

The sample comprised peripheral blood or thyroid tissue (not recorded which). The chain couples TRBV9 to TRBJ1-6; TRBD1 might be the D (6 bases). This clonotype originated in a woman aged 18-29 years with Graves' hyperthyroidism. In DNA form, the CDR3 reads TGTGCCAGCAGCGTAACAGGGAATAATTCACCCCTCCACTTT. This codes for CASSVTGNNSPLHF.